The clone carrying this TCR beta chain was counted a few times. Its antigen remains unidentified. With a J-beta primer mix and a sample-barcoded 5' primer, a second PCR ran about 7 to 12 cycles. TCRdb fed the 5' RACE reads into MiXCR, producing one record per CDR3 protein. The sample comprises 1,800,000 or so distinct CDR3 sequences, roughly two fifths of which are singletons, and roughly 23% rests with the top ten. The data belong to a study of blood T cells in healthy people across ages. Background on the study: About one barcoded beta molecule was captured per two T cells (by template switching). Study results and limitations: PBMCs that were unsorted prevented a conclusive naive versus antigen-experienced comparison. Changes seen in expanded clonotypes were possibly confounded by donor CMV status left unknown. There were more naive CD4+ cells and higher diversity in long-lived donors than in aged donors.

This CDR3 has 15 amino acids. Germline V gives CDR1 SGHTA, CDR2 FQGNSA. Trimming removed 4 bases from V and 3 bases from J, with 15 bases in between. Sequenced input: blood. The J gene is TRBJ1-2, the V gene TRBV7-2; perhaps TRBD1 as D (5 bases). The sequence was obtained from a human donor in good health. The CDR3 DNA sequence: TGTGCCAGCAGCTCAACCGACAGACAGTACTATGGCTACACCTTC. It specifies CASSSTDRQYYGYTF.